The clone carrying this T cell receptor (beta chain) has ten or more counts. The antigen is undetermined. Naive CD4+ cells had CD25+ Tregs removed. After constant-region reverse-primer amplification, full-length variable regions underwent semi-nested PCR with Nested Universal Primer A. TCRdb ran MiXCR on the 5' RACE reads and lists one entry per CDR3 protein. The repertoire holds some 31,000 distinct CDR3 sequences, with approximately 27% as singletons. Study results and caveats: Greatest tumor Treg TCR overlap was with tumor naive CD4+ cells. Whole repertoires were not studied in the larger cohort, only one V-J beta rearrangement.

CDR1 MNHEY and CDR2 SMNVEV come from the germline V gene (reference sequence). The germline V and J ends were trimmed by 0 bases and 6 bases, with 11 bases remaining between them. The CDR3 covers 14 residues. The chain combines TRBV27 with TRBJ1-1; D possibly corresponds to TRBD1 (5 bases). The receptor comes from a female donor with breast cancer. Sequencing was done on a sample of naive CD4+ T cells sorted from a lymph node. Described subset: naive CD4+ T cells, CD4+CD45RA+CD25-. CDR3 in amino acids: CASSLSGTPAEAFF. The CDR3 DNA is TGTGCCAGCAGTTTATCGGGGACGCCCGCTGAAGCTTTCTTT.